The 22 T cell receptor beta chains listed next were all sequenced from one sample in a study of T-cell memory formation after mild COVID-19. TCRdb reprocessed the 5' RACE reads via MiXCR and lists one record per CDR3 protein. Of a few hundred thousand distinct CDR3 sequences detected, roughly 25% appear once; the ten largest clones hold 12%. The specimen sequenced was PBMCs or a T cell subset sorted from them (not recorded which). The receptor source for this set is an adult woman who had mild COVID-19 (a few samples of this study predate the infection). Cell type and time point are not known.

This clonotype was seen a few times. V gene TRBV7-6 combines with J gene TRBJ2-1; the D gene could be TRBD1 or TRBD2 (6 bases each). V was trimmed by 1 base and J by 9 bases, leaving 13 bases between them. The CDR3 has 14 residues. Germline V gives CDR1 SGHVS, CDR2 FNYEAQ. CDR3 residues: CASSLDGGDGEQFF. As DNA, the CDR3 is TGTGCCAGCAGCTTAGACGGGGGCGACGGTGAGCAGTTCTTC.

This clonotype was seen repeatedly, ten times or more. CDR3 amino acids: CASSLRLRTGNTGELFF. CDR3 in DNA: TGCGCCAGCAGCTTGAGGCTCAGGACAGGGAACACCGGGGAGCTGTTTTTT. The chain carries TRBV5-1 and TRBJ2-2, with 7 nucleotides matching TRBD1. Germline loops: CDR1 SGHRS, CDR2 YFSETQ. The CDR3 extends over 17 amino acids. Trimming at V came to 1 base and at J to 1 base, leaving 7 bases not matched to a gene.

This clonotype has only a few counts. This CDR3 is CASSWDRASYEQYF. The CDR3 DNA follows: TGCGCCAGCAGCTGGGACAGGGCATCCTACGAGCAGTACTTC. The gene calls are TRBV5-1 and TRBJ2-7, with 9 bases aligning to TRBD1. The CDR3 spans 14 residues. The germline gives CDR1 SGHRS, CDR2 YFSETQ. V shed 3 bases, J shed 1 base, and the junction held 2 bases outside the gene matches.

This clonotype has only a few counts. The CDR3 DNA reads TGTGCCAGCAGCTCGGGACATTCTGGGGACACTGAAGCTTTCTTT. Its protein product is CASSSGHSGDTEAFF. The V gene is TRBV5-5, the J gene TRBJ1-1; a possible D gene is TRBD1 (6 bases). The ends were cut back, 3 bases at V and 3 bases at J, with 15 bases in the middle. The CDR3 loop spans 15 amino acids. The germline gives CDR1 SGHKS, CDR2 YYEKEE (reference sequence).

At least ten counts were recorded for this clonotype. The V call is TRBV12-3 or TRBV12-4, the J call TRBJ1-1; D gene unclear. The CDR3 length is 13 residues. The V and J ends lost 3 bases and 1 base respectively, with 6 bases between them. CDR3 sequence (DNA): TGTGCCAGCAGTTTTGGGGAGAACACTGAAGCTTTCTTT. Translating it yields CASSFGENTEAFF.

This clonotype turned up a few times. The chain is built from TRBV5-1 and TRBJ2-7, with 10 positions matching TRBD2. The CDR3 runs to 14 residues. Germline CDR1 reads SGHRS; CDR2 reads YFSETQ. V was clipped by 1 base and J by 3 bases; unmatched bases: 1. This chain's CDR3 is CASSLTSGVYEQYF. The CDR3 nucleotides read TGCGCCAGCAGCTTGACTAGCGGGGTCTACGAGCAGTACTTC.

The table lists this clonotype with a few counts. V gene TRBV6-6 combines with J gene TRBJ1-2; D gene unclear. Trimming shortened V by 1 base and J by 0 bases, and 6 bases separated the two germline ends. CDR1 MNHNY and CDR2 SVGAGI come from the germline V gene (reference sequence). The CDR3 is made up of 14 amino acids. CDR3 loop: CASSYLETNYGYTF. DNA for the CDR3: TGTGCCAGCAGTTACTTAGAGACTAACTATGGCTACACCTTC.

This clonotype has only a few counts. The rearrangement uses TRBV4-3 and TRBJ2-1; D ambiguous. V lost 0 bases to trimming and J lost 5 bases, with 14 bases between them. The germline V gene encodes CDR1 LGHNA and CDR2 YSLEER. The CDR3 consists of 16 residues. The CDR3 protein is CASSQDPSRWDNEQFF. For the CDR3, the DNA is TGCGCCAGCAGCCAAGATCCGAGTAGGTGGGACAATGAGCAGTTCTTC.

The table lists this clonotype with many counts. V is TRBV5-1 and J is TRBJ2-7, with 7 bases lining up with TRBD2. Trimming took 2 bases from V and 3 from J; bases not matched to a gene: 11. CDR1 and CDR2 from the germline V gene are SGHRS and YFSETQ. The CDR3 has 16 amino acids. The CDR3: CASSFHGTTVLYEQYF. The CDR3 DNA follows: TGCGCCAGCAGCTTCCATGGGACTACCGTACTCTACGAGCAGTACTTC.

This clonotype was seen more than once but under ten times. The V call is TRBV29-1, the J call TRBJ2-2, with 8 bases that match TRBD2. The germline gives CDR1 SQVTM, CDR2 ANQGSEA. V gave up 7 bases and J gave up 5 bases; unmatched junction bases: 12. The CDR3 is 15 amino acids. The CDR3 DNA is TGCAGCGCCTCATTAGCGGGAATTTATACCGGGGAGCTGTTTTTT. Its translation is CSASLAGIYTGELFF.

This chain joins TRBV5-1 and TRBJ2-7, with 10 bases fitting TRBD1. The CDR3 runs 14 residues. Germline assignment: CDR1 SGHRS and CDR2 YFSETQ. V shed 4 bases and J 7 bases; nucleotides not matched to a gene: 8. The CDR3: CASSATGGGKEQYF. The CDR3 DNA reads as TGCGCCAGCAGCGCGACAGGGGGCGGGAAGGAGCAGTACTTC.

This clonotype was detected a few times. This chain uses TRBV29-1 with TRBJ2-3, with TRBD2 matching 10 bases. With V trimmed by 4 bases and J by 6 bases, 7 bases remained unmatched. Germline CDR1 and CDR2: SQVTM and ANQGSEA. The CDR3 sequence is 14 residues long. The CDR3 DNA reads as TGCAGCGTTGCGACTAGCGGGTTCGGGGATACGCAGTATTTT. Encoded protein: CSVATSGFGDTQYF.

This clonotype was seen more than once but under ten times. J is TRBJ2-7 and V is TRBV12-3 or TRBV12-4; D possibly corresponds to TRBD2 (6 bases). CDR3 length: 15 amino acids. The V gene lost 4 bases and the J gene lost 3 bases, with 16 bases spanning the gap. Here the CDR3 DNA reads TGTGCCAGCAGTTCCGGGCCAACCGGGGGCTACGAGCAGTACTTC. Amino acids: CASSSGPTGGYEQYF.

The rearrangement links TRBV3-1 to TRBJ1-5; tentatively, D is TRBD1 (5 bases). Germline values: CDR1 LGHDT, CDR2 YNNKEL (reference sequence). The V and J ends lost 3 bases and 0 bases respectively, with 18 bases between them. The CDR3 is made up of 18 amino acids. The CDR3 region is CASSQGTGVGDSNQPQHF. The CDR3 DNA reads TGTGCCAGCAGCCAGGGGACTGGGGTTGGGGATAGCAATCAGCCCCAGCATTTT.

The chain recombines TRBV29-1 with TRBJ2-7; 10 bases line up with TRBD1. V shed 4 bases, J shed 7 bases, and the junction held 7 bases outside the gene matches. The CDR3 runs 13 residues. Germline values: CDR1 SQVTM, CDR2 ANQGSEA. CDR3 in DNA: TGCAGCGTTGGACAGGGGGCTGTATCTGAGCAGTACTTC. Encoded protein: CSVGQGAVSEQYF.

This clonotype came up once. V usage is TRBV19 and J usage is TRBJ2-1, with TRBD2 identical over 9 bases. Trimming took 6 bases from V and 4 from J; bases not matched to a gene: 4. This CDR3 is 14 amino acids long. The germline CDR1 and CDR2 sequences are LNHDA and SQIVND (reference sequence). The CDR3 nucleotides are TGTGCCAGTAGGGTAGCGGGGGCTTACAATGAGCAGTTCTTC. Amino acids: CASRVAGAYNEQFF.

This clonotype occurred many times. A read error may produce the germline difference seen at one junction end. V is TRBV5-1 and J is TRBJ2-5; D ambiguous. Per the germline V gene, CDR1 is SGHRS and CDR2 is YFSETQ. The CDR3 sequence is 12 residues long. The CDR3 here is CASSLLQETQYF. The CDR3 nucleotides are TGTGCCAGCAGCCTCCTCCAAGAGACCCAGTACTTC.

This clonotype came up a few times. The chain has TRBV19 and TRBJ2-6, with D possibly matching TRBD1 (5 bases). CDR1 is LNHDA, CDR2 SQIVND, per germline (reference sequence). V gave up 3 bases and J gave up 2 bases, with 8 bases separating them. The CDR3 spans 15 residues. Here the CDR3 DNA reads TGTGCCAGTAGTATTTCAGGGCCTGGGGCCAACGTCCTGACTTTC. This gives the protein CASSISGPGANVLTF.

The chain uses TRBV3-1 and TRBJ2-1; D remains ambiguous. Trimming pared 0 bases from V and 0 bases from J, leaving 9 bases between. Germline assignment: CDR1 LGHDT and CDR2 YNNKEL (reference sequence). The CDR3 extends over 16 amino acids. CDR3 in DNA: TGTGCCAGCAGCCAAGATCAGTTGAGCTCCTACAATGAGCAGTTCTTC. Encoded protein: CASSQDQLSSYNEQFF.

This clonotype showed up just a few times. V is TRBV24-1 and J is TRBJ2-3, with a possible D match to TRBD2 (6 bases). Germline CDR1 is KGHDR and CDR2 is SFDVKD. CDR3 length: 15 residues. Trimming stripped 2 bases from V and 9 bases from J, with 17 bases between. The CDR3 spells CATSDSGTGERTQYF. CDR3 nucleotide sequence: TGTGCCACCAGTGATTCCGGGACTGGGGAACGAACGCAGTATTTT.

This chain uses TRBV18 with TRBJ2-7, with 9 bases fitting TRBD1. This CDR3 is 15 amino acids long. With V trimmed by 0 bases and J by 4 bases, 4 bases remained unmatched. Germline CDR1 reads KGHSH; CDR2 reads LQKENI. The CDR3 sequence: CASSPPEGQGYEQYF. CDR3 DNA sequence: TGTGCCAGCTCACCACCGGAGGGACAGGGATACGAGCAGTACTTC.

The V call is TRBV4-2, the J call TRBJ1-1, with 10 positions matching TRBD1. Trimming at V came to 3 bases and at J to 5 bases, leaving 15 bases not matched to a gene. The CDR3 is 18 residues long. Germline V gene lookup returns CDR1 LGHNA and CDR2 YNFKEQ. The CDR3 DNA reads TGTGCCAGCAGCCAGGAGAAGGGACAGGGGCCTTTCGGGACTGAAGCTTTCTTT. It specifies CASSQEKGQGPFGTEAFF.